The 21 T cell receptor beta chains given below trace back to one sample, sequenced in a study of neurological immune-mediated disorders. MiXCR, applied by TCRdb to the 5' RACE reads, yields one record per CDR3 protein. The sample records tens of thousands of distinct CDR3 sequences, 3% to 4.5% being singletons. The sequenced sample consisted of PBMCs. These receptors were collected from a man aged 25-45 years with multiple sclerosis.

This clonotype has at least ten counts. The chain recombines TRBV12-3 or TRBV12-4 with TRBJ1-2; tentative D call: TRBD1 (5 bases). Trimming took off 6 bases at V and 8 bases at J, with 13 bases between the two ends. The length of the CDR3 is 12 residues. CDR3 nucleotides: TGTGCCAGCAGCGGACACGCCAACGGCTACACCTTC. Translating it yields CASSGHANGYTF.

This clonotype was counted many times. The chain employs TRBV5-6 and TRBJ1-2; the D gene is possibly TRBD1 (5 bases). The V and J ends lost 4 bases and 7 bases respectively, with 14 bases between them. Germline assignment: CDR1 SGHDT and CDR2 YYEEEE. CDR3 length: 13 residues. CDR3 in amino acids: CASSPGTHGGYTF. Written as DNA, the CDR3 is TGTGCCAGCAGCCCGGGGACCCATGGTGGCTACACCTTC.

There are many counts of this clonotype. The gene calls are TRBV4-1 and TRBJ1-1; perhaps TRBD1 as D (5 bases). The CDR3 spans 15 residues. The ends were cut back, 1 base at V and 3 bases at J, with 12 bases in the middle. Per the germline V gene, CDR1 is MGHRA and CDR2 is YSYEKL. The CDR3 nucleotides read TGCGCCAGCAGCCAAGTGTCGGGGGTTGACACTGAAGCTTTCTTT. Encoded protein: CASSQVSGVDTEAFF.

Notes on this clonotype: This may stem from a read error, because a much larger clone lies one nucleotide away. The chain is built from TRBV29-1 and TRBJ2-7; weak D call: TRBD2 (5 bases). The CDR3 covers 17 residues. Germline lookup yields CDR1 SQVTM and CDR2 ANQGSEA. The germline V and J ends were trimmed by 7 bases and 0 bases, with 25 bases remaining between them. The DNA of the CDR3 is TGCAGCGCTGTACTACGTCGACCCCGGGAATACTCCTACGAGCAGTACTTC. Its translation is CSAVLRRPREYSYEQYF.

V and J are TRBV7-3 and TRBJ2-2; TRBD2 aligns across 16 bases. CDR1 is SGHTA and CDR2 is FQGTGA in the germline V gene. There are 17 residues in the CDR3. The V gene end was trimmed by 3 bases and the J gene end by 7 bases; junction bases not matched to a gene: 5. CDR3 loop: CASSLGLAGGPNGELFF. Here the CDR3 DNA reads TGTGCCAGCAGCTTGGGACTAGCGGGAGGGCCGAACGGGGAGCTGTTTTTT.

In this sample, this clonotype turned up many times. This chain links TRBV27 with TRBJ2-3, with D uncertain. Per germline, CDR1 MNHEY and CDR2 SMNVEV (reference sequence). V gave up 6 bases and J gave up 3 bases, with 16 bases separating them. The CDR3 totals 15 residues. CDR3 bases: TGTGCCAGCAGACCAGATACGGGCCGGACAGATACGCAGTATTTT. Translation gives CASRPDTGRTDTQYF.

This clonotype was recorded many times. Relative to the germline gene, one junction end is altered; a read error may explain this. CDR3 sequence (DNA): TGTGCTAGCAGCTTAGGCAGCGGGAGTACGGGAGATACGCAGTATTTT. It encodes CASSLGSGSTGDTQYF. The chain combines TRBV7-7 with TRBJ2-3; TRBD2 matches 8 bases. The CDR3 totals 16 residues. Germline CDR1 reads SSHAT; CDR2 reads FNYEAQ (reference sequence).

A few counts support this clonotype. The V and J genes are TRBV7-2 and TRBJ2-5, with 14 bases lining up with TRBD2. The V and J ends lost 6 bases and 4 bases, in that order; junction bases with no gene match: 10. Germline CDR1 reads SGHTA; CDR2 reads FQGNSA. CDR3 length: 17 amino acids. CDR3 residues: CASSKGLAGGEGETQYF. CDR3 DNA: TGTGCCAGCAGTAAAGGACTAGCGGGGGGTGAAGGAGAGACCCAGTACTTC.

This clonotype was detected many times. The rearrangement joins TRBV5-1 to TRBJ2-1; 8 bases are shared with TRBD1. Germline assignment: CDR1 SGHRS and CDR2 YFSETQ. V trimming: 4 bases; J trimming: 2 bases; junction bases outside the gene matches: 5. The CDR3 loop spans 15 amino acids. The CDR3 bases are TGCGCCAGCAGCCAACAGGGGGGTCCCTACAATGAGCAGTTCTTC. Protein: CASSQQGGPYNEQFF.

This clonotype was counted at least ten times. V is TRBV25-1 and J is TRBJ1-1; possible D gene TRBD1, 6 bases. CDR3 length: 12 amino acids. Germline V gives CDR1 MGHDK, CDR2 SYGVNS. The V gene lost 3 bases and the J gene lost 10 bases, with 12 bases spanning the gap. CDR3 nucleotide sequence: TGTGCCAGCAGTGATCTTGTAGGGGGAGCTTTCTTT. Translating it yields CASSDLVGGAFF.

Many counts were recorded for this clonotype. The gene calls are TRBV12-3 or TRBV12-4 and TRBJ2-1; no definite D call. The germline V and J ends were trimmed by 5 bases and 6 bases, with 20 bases remaining between them. The CDR3 spans 16 residues. The CDR3: CASSPAGLSRTNEQFF. The CDR3 DNA reads TGTGCCAGCAGTCCAGCCGGGCTATCAAGGACCAATGAGCAGTTCTTC.

This clonotype was seen more than once but under ten times. The chain uses TRBV7-9 and TRBJ2-7; 7 bases align to TRBD2. The J segment lost 5 bases and the V segment lost 3 bases, leaving 4 bases of the junction unmatched. The CDR3 runs to 13 residues. Germline CDR1 reads SEHNR; CDR2 reads FQNEAQ (reference sequence). The CDR3 sequence is CASSFGGGDEQYF. The CDR3 coding sequence is TGTGCCAGCAGCTTCGGGGGAGGGGACGAGCAGTACTTC.

This clonotype was detected ten times or more. The chain has TRBV7-9 and TRBJ2-5; D uncertain. Trimming cost V 5 bases and J 4 bases, with 5 bases left between them. Germline CDR1 reads SEHNR; CDR2 reads FQNEAQ (reference sequence). There are 11 residues in the CDR3. The CDR3 is CASSRTETQYF. The CDR3 nucleotides are TGTGCCAGCAGCCGGACAGAGACCCAGTACTTC.

The table lists this clonotype with many counts. V gene TRBV20-1 combines with J gene TRBJ2-7; TRBD1 agrees at 7 bases. Germline V lookup: CDR1 DFQATT, CDR2 SNEGSKA (reference sequence). Losses at the gene ends were 3 bases for V and 5 bases for J; bases not matched to a gene: 7. This CDR3 spans 13 amino acids. CDR3 residues: CSASTDRSDEQYF. In nucleotides, the CDR3 is TGCAGTGCTAGTACGGACAGGTCTGACGAGCAGTACTTC.

At least ten counts were recorded for this clonotype. The rearrangement links TRBV20-1 to TRBJ2-1, with 11 positions matching TRBD2. The J segment lost 2 bases and the V segment lost 6 bases, leaving 12 bases of the junction unmatched. Germline V gives CDR1 DFQATT, CDR2 SNEGSKA (reference sequence). The CDR3 spans 17 residues. CDR3 in amino acids: CSAQRTSGGYTYNEQFF. In DNA, the CDR3 is TGCAGTGCCCAACGAACTAGCGGGGGTTATACCTACAATGAGCAGTTCTTC.

The V gene is TRBV12-3 or TRBV12-4, the J gene TRBJ2-7; D unresolved. CDR3 size: 13 residues. Trimming shortened V by 3 bases and J by 0 bases, and 6 bases separated the two germline ends. In DNA form, the CDR3 reads TGTGCCAGCAGTTTTGCACGCTCCTACGAGCAGTACTTC. It is translated as CASSFARSYEQYF.

This clonotype appeared many times. The junction does not match germline at one end; this may be a read error. V gene TRBV7-9 combines with J gene TRBJ1-2; D may be TRBD1 (5 bases). Germline-derived CDR1 and CDR2 are SEHNR and FQNEAQ (reference sequence). The CDR3 spans 13 residues. CDR3 residues: CASRLTQGHAIAF. The CDR3 bases are TGTGCCAGCAGATTAACCCAAGGACACGCTATCGCCTTC.

This clonotype was recorded many times. The chain recombines TRBV20-1 with TRBJ1-6; TRBD1 might be the D (5 bases). The CDR3 runs 15 residues. Germline loops: CDR1 DFQATT, CDR2 SNEGSKA (reference sequence). Trimming shortened V by 1 base and J by 4 bases, and 11 bases separated the two germline ends. The CDR3: CSARGEGRYNSPLHF. The DNA of the CDR3 is TGCAGTGCTAGAGGGGAGGGACGTTATAATTCACCCCTCCACTTT.

This clonotype has ten or more counts. The V call is TRBV3-1, the J call TRBJ2-1; tentatively, D is TRBD2 (6 bases). Trimming left V 3 bases short and J 8 bases short, with 8 bases between. The length of the CDR3 is 12 residues. Germline CDR1 reads LGHDT; CDR2 reads YNNKEL (reference sequence). The CDR3, as DNA: TGTGCCAGCAGCCAGGAGGGCGATGAGCAGTTCTTC. It codes for CASSQEGDEQFF.

The sample holds many counts of this clonotype. V is TRBV20-1 and J is TRBJ2-7; either TRBD1 or TRBD2 may fit D (5 bases each). This CDR3 contains 12 residues. V lost 2 bases and J 3 bases, leaving 8 bases between the germline ends. Germline V gives CDR1 DFQATT, CDR2 SNEGSKA (reference sequence). The DNA of the CDR3 is TGCAGTGCTAGACGGGACGGCTACGAGCAGTACTTC. Residues: CSARRDGYEQYF.

Ten or more counts support this clonotype. This chain connects TRBV29-1 to TRBJ1-2; TRBD1 is a possible D gene (5 bases). V lost 3 bases and J 8 bases, leaving 19 bases between the germline ends. CDR1 is SQVTM, CDR2 ANQGSEA, per germline. The CDR3 loop spans 14 amino acids. The DNA of the CDR3 is TGCAGCGTTGAGGCCCGGGGACCCCGGTTGGGCTACACCTTC. The encoded protein is CSVEARGPRLGYTF.